The 10 T cell receptor beta chains below were found in one sample sequenced in a study of cytomegalovirus exposure and HLA in healthy donors. Use of 60 Vbeta and 13 Jbeta primers characterized the PCR. The data were produced by immunoSEQ multiplex PCR, yet TCRdb's version contains in-frame clones alone and is incomplete. Of 170,000 or so clones listed, 75% to 85% are singletons. Sample: PBMCs. The source of these receptors is a woman aged 25 to 39 in good health and CMV-seropositive.

The chain carries TRBV2 and TRBJ1-3; the D is unclear. There are 15 residues in the CDR3. Germline CDR1 and CDR2: SNHLY and FYNNEI. With 11 bases removed from V and 0 bases from J, the gap between germline ends came to 17 bases. The DNA for the CDR3 is TGTGCCGGTACAGAGTCGACGGACTCTGGAAACACCATATATTTT. This sequence encodes CAGTESTDSGNTIYF.

This chain links TRBV27 with TRBJ1-5; D unresolved. Per germline, CDR1 MNHEY and CDR2 SMNVEV (reference sequence). Trimming stripped 2 bases from V and 1 base from J, with 9 bases between. The CDR3 has 15 residues. Written as DNA, the CDR3 is TGTGCCAGCAGTTTAGAGGGTCGGAGCAATCAGCCCCAGCATTTT. Its translation is CASSLEGRSNQPQHF.

The chain recombines TRBV27 with TRBJ2-3, with 14 bases identical to TRBD2. The CDR3 is made up of 18 amino acids. V shed 4 bases, J shed 1 base, and the junction held 7 bases outside the gene matches. CDR1 and CDR2 from the germline V gene are MNHEY and SMNVEV (reference sequence). The CDR3 reads CASSWGLAGAKRTDTQYF. CDR3 nucleotide sequence: TGTGCCAGCAGTTGGGGACTAGCGGGAGCGAAACGCACAGATACGCAGTATTTT.

This clone was detected a few times. CDR3 residues: CASGSPDFSGANVLTF. The CDR3 nucleotides read TGTGCCAGCGGATCCCCGGACTTCTCTGGGGCCAACGTCCTGACTTTC. V is TRBV6-6 and J is TRBJ2-6, with D tentatively TRBD2 (5 bases). The CDR3 loop spans 16 amino acids. V dropped 8 bases and J dropped 0 bases, with 14 bases sitting between them. The germline CDR1 and CDR2 sequences are MNHNY and SVGAGI (reference sequence).

In this sample, this clone turned up once. CDR3 bases: TGTGCCATCTCCACTAGCGGGAGTCAGTACGAGCAGTACTTC. This sequence encodes CAISTSGSQYEQYF. V usage is TRBV10-3 and J usage is TRBJ2-7, with 11 bases that match TRBD2. The CDR3 has 14 amino acids. Germline lookup yields CDR1 ENHRY and CDR2 SYGVKD. Trimming at V came to 8 bases and at J to 4 bases, leaving 7 bases not matched to a gene.

The chain couples TRBV19 to TRBJ2-7; D might be TRBD1 (6 bases). CDR1 LNHDA and CDR2 SQIVND come from the germline V gene (reference sequence). V lost 1 base and J lost 3, with 13 bases in between. The CDR3 is 15 residues long. CDR3 region: CASSIGLTGLYEQYF. The CDR3, as DNA: TGTGCCAGTAGTATAGGCCTGACAGGACTCTACGAGCAGTACTTC.

This rearrangement joins TRBV27 to TRBJ1-1; maybe TRBD1 (5 bases). V lost 5 bases to trimming and J lost 11 bases, with 24 bases between them. The germline CDR1 and CDR2 sequences are MNHEY and SMNVEV (reference sequence). CDR3 length equals 15 residues. The CDR3 DNA reads TGTGCCAGCAGTCTATTTCAGGGAGGGCGAGACGATGCTTTCTTT. It is translated as CASSLFQGGRDDAFF.

This rearrangement joins TRBV5-6 to TRBJ1-2; D is unresolved. The V gene's germline CDR1 is SGHDT and CDR2 YYEEEE. This CDR3 is 14 amino acids long. Trimming pared 5 bases from V and 0 bases from J, leaving 11 bases between. In DNA, the CDR3 is TGTGCCAGCAGTCCGACACGTGCTAACTATGGCTACACCTTC. Translating gives CASSPTRANYGYTF.

The chain links TRBV28 to TRBJ1-4; unclear D gene. Germline-derived CDR1 and CDR2 are MDHEN and SYDVKM. CDR3 length: 14 residues. V dropped 6 bases and J dropped 3 bases, with 11 bases sitting between them. The DNA of the CDR3 is TGTGCCAGCAGGCCCTTAGGAGCTAATGAAAAACTGTTTTTT. It yields the protein CASRPLGANEKLFF.

This rearrangement joins TRBV2 to TRBJ2-1; 9 bases are a match to TRBD1. The V segment lost 1 base and the J segment 6 bases; nucleotides outside the gene matches: 7. The CDR3 has 16 amino acids. Germline assignment: CDR1 SNHLY and CDR2 FYNNEI. DNA for the CDR3: TGTGCCAGCAGTGAAGTTGTGACAGGGGGTGGCAATGAGCAGTTCTTC. It codes for CASSEVVTGGGNEQFF.